This TCR beta chain originates from a study of blood T cell repertoires in COVID-19 (dated by TCRdb to about 2020). Regarding the complete study: Collaborator samples came from the United States, Italy and Spain and covered acute and convalescent phases of COVID-19. The prospective study material was composed of cDNA or gDNA derived from T cells, B-cell-depleted T cells, or PBMCs. The dataset comprised deeply sampled blood TCRbeta repertoires from subjects exposed to, actively infected with, or recovered from COVID-19. A freely available public database, intended as a resource for researchers studying the immune response to SARS-CoV-2, is where the repertoires were released. Samples were obtained from the ongoing ImmuneRACE study (first 160 participants) and from some 1,300 subjects provided by 6 global collaborators. A de-identified subject ID, COVID-19 status, age in years and sex were almost always included in the sample metadata. Where available, HLA class I and class II types were taken from metadata supplied by the sample provider and were not determined by assay-based typing. Here is what the overall study found, with its caveats: The amount of clinical and demographic metadata varied by source and participant and was provided uncurated.

CDR1 SEHNR and CDR2 FQNEAQ are derived from the germline V gene (reference sequence). The V end gives up 5 bases and the J end 4 bases, leaving 15 bases in the junction not matched to a gene. The CDR3 holds 19 amino acids from the cysteine to the phenylalanine. Left in the record is the CDR3 DNA by itself, 57 bases read in frame from the first base. The collaborating institutions used their own protocols to collect whole blood in K2EDTA tubes. For TCRbeta analysis, collaborators shipped samples as frozen whole blood, isolated PBMCs, or DNA extracted from either of those sample types. This clone was observed a handful of times. This clone's antigen is unknown. No base qualities exist here, and no much larger clone lies one base off it. The immunoSEQ Assay, a bias-controlled multiplex PCR, was used to amplify TCRbeta CDR3 regions from genomic DNA. From the authors' description of their analysis: The number of nucleated cells in each sample was estimated by amplification of reference gene primers within the assay. To quantify the absolute abundance of each unique TCRbeta CDR3 rearrangement, sequence reads were collapsed and filtered. For each sample, productive Simpson clonality was calculated as the square root of Simpson's diversity index across productive rearrangements. TCRdb provides this immuneACCESS table in a form limited to in-frame rearrangements. Some clones are lacking; in checked studies, under half of them reflect an unresolved V gene, and why the rest are absent is not known. V, J and clone size were drawn from that table, and D and trimming were deduced from the DNA. The sample yields around 250,000 clones; around 83% were counted once. The ten largest clones represent approximately 5.4% of the sample.

The sample consisted of peripheral blood. The chain was built from TRBV7-9 and TRBJ2-7; 15 bases in the middle match TRBD2. This sequence originates from an elderly man with acute or convalescent COVID-19. The DNA reads TGTGCCAGCAGCCATGGAGGACTAGCGGGGGGGAATTCAAAGTACGAGCAGTACTTC. Its protein reads: CASSHGGLAGGNSKYEQYF.